These 31 T cell receptor beta chains were all obtained from the same sample, sequenced in a study of blood T cell repertoires in COVID-19. The table came from immunoSEQ multiplex PCR; TCRdb's copy has only in-frame clones and leaves some out. The table has about 180,000 clones, 75% to 90% seen once; the top ten hold 6.2%. Sequencing was done on a sample of PBMCs or T cells enriched from blood (not recorded which). These TCRs come from a middle-aged man who had recovered from COVID-19.

The chain uses TRBV6-5 and TRBJ1-6, with 8 bases matching TRBD1. In germline, CDR1 is MNHEY, CDR2 SVGAGI. The CDR3 is made up of 14 amino acids. V dropped 4 bases and J dropped 10; count of bases not matched to a gene: 6. The CDR3 DNA reads as TGTGCCAGCAGTTGGACAGGGTCAGGGTCACCCCTCCACTTT. Translation: CASSWTGSGSPLHF.

This sequence joins TRBV7-3 and TRBJ2-1; 7 nucleotides align to TRBD2. The CDR3 extends over 14 amino acids. The ends lost 5 bases at V and 10 bases at J; junction bases unmatched: 11. The V gene's germline CDR1 is SGHTA and CDR2 FQGTGA. This CDR3 reads CASSPLSGVGEQFF. DNA of the CDR3: TGTGCCAGCAGCCCCTTGAGCGGGGTGGGGGAGCAGTTCTTC.

The chain carries TRBV7-2 and TRBJ1-1, with D unresolved. The V end lost 2 bases, the J end lost 1 base, and 11 bases lay between the germline ends. The CDR3 has 15 amino acids. Germline V gives CDR1 SGHTA, CDR2 FQGNSA. This CDR3 reads CASSLLGIENTEAFF. CDR3 nucleotides: TGTGCCAGCAGCTTACTTGGCATCGAGAACACTGAAGCTTTCTTT.

CDR3 DNA: TGCGCCAGCAGCTTCACAGGGGGTATCACAGATACGCAGTATTTT. Amino acid sequence: CASSFTGGITDTQYF. The genes are TRBV5-1 and TRBJ2-3; 8 positions agree with TRBD1. Trimming took 2 bases from V and 2 from J; bases not matched to a gene: 4. CDR3 size: 15 residues. Per germline, CDR1 SGHRS and CDR2 YFSETQ.

The V call is TRBV27, the J call TRBJ2-1; 7 bases fit TRBD1. The CDR3 covers 14 residues. The J segment lost 9 bases and the V segment lost 6 bases, leaving 11 bases of the junction unmatched. CDR1 and CDR2 from the germline V gene are MNHEY and SMNVEV (reference sequence). CDR3 DNA: TGTGCCAGCAGAGAGGGACAGACTCAGGGTGAGCAGTTCTTC. Protein sequence: CASREGQTQGEQFF.

This chain uses TRBV7-2 with TRBJ1-2, with D possibly matching TRBD1 (5 bases). Germline V gene data show CDR1 as SGHTA and CDR2 as FQGNSA. This CDR3 region has 14 residues. The V and J ends lost 8 bases and 6 bases respectively, with 19 bases between them. In DNA form, the CDR3 reads TGTGCCAGCGGGGTCAGGGAGGGGTGGGATGGCTACACCTTC. Its translation is CASGVREGWDGYTF.

The rearrangement uses TRBV18 and TRBJ1-1; TRBD1 is a possible D gene (6 bases). From germline, CDR1 is KGHSH and CDR2 LQKENI. The CDR3 covers 17 residues. V shed 3 bases and J shed 1 base, with 18 bases lying between them. The CDR3 region is CASSPLQGATTNTEAFF. CDR3 bases: TGTGCCAGCTCACCGTTACAGGGCGCCACAACGAACACTGAAGCTTTCTTT.

This chain links TRBV2 with TRBJ2-3, with a weak D call TRBD1 (6 bases). Deletions cut 8 bases from V and 1 base from J, with 13 bases between. This CDR3 has 14 amino acids. From germline, CDR1 is SNHLY and CDR2 FYNNEI. The CDR3 coding sequence is TGTGCCAGCTCTCCAGGGGTCCGCACAGATACGCAGTATTTT. Its translation is CASSPGVRTDTQYF.

The gene calls are TRBV19 and TRBJ1-5, with 11 bases that match TRBD1. V trimming: 5 bases; J trimming: 6 bases; junction bases outside the gene matches: 9. The CDR3 has 16 amino acids. CDR1 and CDR2 from the germline V gene are LNHDA and SQIVND (reference sequence). CDR3 sequence reads: CASSGQGAFKGQPQHF. The CDR3 DNA reads TGTGCCAGTAGTGGACAGGGGGCGTTCAAAGGTCAGCCCCAGCATTTT.

The chain employs TRBV29-1 and TRBJ1-3; 11 nucleotides line up with TRBD1. This CDR3 is 15 amino acids long. Germline loops: CDR1 SQVTM, CDR2 ANQGSEA. V was pared by 5 bases and J by 4 bases, with 7 bases of the junction left unmatched. The CDR3: CSVLRTGGAGNTIYF. CDR3 bases: TGCAGCGTTTTGAGGACAGGGGGCGCCGGAAACACCATATATTTT.

This clone has a handful of counts. J is TRBJ2-1 and V is TRBV25-1; D gene unclear. The germline V and J ends were trimmed by 3 bases and 0 bases, with 6 bases remaining between them. This CDR3 has 14 residues. From germline, CDR1 is MGHDK and CDR2 SYGVNS. In DNA, the CDR3 is TGTGCCAGCAGTGACAGAACCTCCTACAATGAGCAGTTCTTC. Translated: CASSDRTSYNEQFF.

The genes are TRBV20-1 and TRBJ2-3, with TRBD2 identical over 10 bases. Germline V gene sequence: CDR1 DFQATT, CDR2 SNEGSKA (reference sequence). The trim removed 8 bases at V and 9 bases at J, leaving 5 bases unmatched. CDR3 length equals 11 residues. CDR3 DNA: TGCAGTATAAGCGGGAGGGAAACGCAGTATTTT. Its translation is CSISGRETQYF.

The genes are TRBV29-1 and TRBJ2-3; D is perhaps TRBD2 (6 bases). CDR1 and CDR2 from the germline V gene are SQVTM and ANQGSEA. The CDR3 runs 16 residues. V was shortened by 4 bases and J by 0 bases, with 17 bases between the two germline ends. The CDR3 DNA reads as TGCAGCGTTGTTGCGCGGGATTATACGAGCACAGATACGCAGTATTTT. This gives the protein CSVVARDYTSTDTQYF.

The V call is TRBV10-2, the J call TRBJ2-7; D is uncertain. Per the germline V gene, CDR1 is WSHSY and CDR2 is SAAADI. The ends were cut back, 3 bases at V and 2 bases at J, with 5 bases in the middle. The CDR3 has 12 residues. The DNA of the CDR3 is TGCGCCAGCAGTGACAGAACCTACGAGCAGTACTTC. Translation: CASSDRTYEQYF.

V usage is TRBV27 and J usage is TRBJ2-1, with a possible D match to TRBD2 (5 bases). Germline assignment: CDR1 MNHEY and CDR2 SMNVEV (reference sequence). V gave up 5 bases and J gave up 6 bases, with 11 bases separating them. The CDR3 is made up of 13 amino acids. The CDR3 DNA sequence: TGTGCCAGCAGTCCCATTGAGGGCAATGAGCAGTTCTTC. This translates into CASSPIEGNEQFF.

V is TRBV11-3 and J is TRBJ2-7; tentatively, D is TRBD2 (6 bases). Per the germline V gene, CDR1 is SGHNT and CDR2 is YENEEA. V gave up 4 bases and J gave up 4 bases, with 20 bases separating them. The CDR3 length is 16 residues. The CDR3 reads CASSSPTRDRAYEQYF. CDR3 sequence (DNA): TGTGCCAGCAGCTCGCCGACGCGGGACCGGGCTTACGAGCAGTACTTC.

The V and J genes are TRBV9 and TRBJ2-3; 11 bases align to TRBD2. The V gene's germline CDR1 is SGDLS and CDR2 YYNGEE. There are 16 residues in the CDR3. V lost 3 bases to trimming and J lost 2 bases; unmatched junction nucleotides: 5. CDR3 region: CASSGGTSGLTDTQYF. CDR3 in DNA: TGTGCCAGCAGCGGCGGGACTAGCGGTCTCACAGATACGCAGTATTTT. Filled out from reference TRBV9 and TRBJ2-3, the complete variable domain reads DSGVTQTPKHLITATGQRVTLRCSPRSGDLSVYWYQQSLDQGLQFLIQYYNGEERAKGNILERFSAQQFPDLHSELNLSSLELGDSALYFCASSGGTSGLTDTQYFGPGTRLTVL.

The chain links TRBV30 to TRBJ1-1, with a weak D call TRBD1 (5 bases). This CDR3 contains 14 residues. The germline V and J ends were trimmed by 1 base and 1 base, with 10 bases remaining between them. The germline CDR1 and CDR2 sequences are GTSNPN and SVGIG (reference sequence). The CDR3: CAWSDDSRNTEAFF. The CDR3 nucleotides read TGTGCCTGGAGTGATGACAGCCGGAACACTGAAGCTTTCTTT.

The rearrangement joins TRBV9 to TRBJ2-7; the match to TRBD1 covers 7 bases. The CDR3 sequence is 13 residues long. Per germline, CDR1 SGDLS and CDR2 YYNGEE. J gave up 5 bases and V 4 bases, and 6 bases lay outside the gene matches. CDR3 loop: CASSPRQGDEQYF. CDR3 sequence (DNA): TGTGCCAGCAGCCCCCGACAGGGCGACGAGCAGTACTTC.

V usage is TRBV11-2 and J usage is TRBJ2-1; TRBD1 matches 11 bases. This CDR3 spans 15 amino acids. Germline V gene lookup returns CDR1 SGHAT and CDR2 FQNNGV. The V and J ends lost 3 bases and 8 bases, in that order; junction bases with no gene match: 6. CDR3 loop: CASSFRGQGAHEQFF. CDR3 bases: TGTGCCAGCAGCTTTCGCGGACAGGGGGCACATGAGCAGTTCTTC.

The chain recombines TRBV7-9 with TRBJ2-7; D is ambiguous. The ends were cut back, 1 base at V and 1 base at J, with 11 bases in the middle. Germline V CDR1 and CDR2: SEHNR, FQNEAQ (reference sequence). This CDR3 has 15 residues. The CDR3: CASSLGFKTSYEQYF. The CDR3 DNA reads as TGTGCCAGCAGCTTAGGATTTAAGACATCCTACGAGCAGTACTTC.

The genes are TRBV5-4 and TRBJ1-6, with D perhaps matching TRBD1 (6 bases). Deletions cut 0 bases from V and 9 bases from J, with 10 bases between. The length of the CDR3 is 14 residues. Germline CDR1 reads SGHNT; CDR2 reads YYREEE (reference sequence). Here the CDR3 DNA reads TGTGCCAGCAGCTTGGACAGGGACGGTTCACCCCTCCACTTT. As protein: CASSLDRDGSPLHF.

The chain joins TRBV7-9 to TRBJ1-5, with a tentative D call TRBD1 (6 bases). CDR1 is SEHNR, CDR2 FQNEAQ, per germline (reference sequence). This CDR3 region has 12 residues. The ends were cut back, 6 bases at V and 9 bases at J, with 12 bases in the middle. CDR3 DNA: TGTGCCAGCAGTCCTAAAGGGGGGCCCCAGCATTTT. Its protein product is CASSPKGGPQHF.

The chain links TRBV19 to TRBJ2-7, with TRBD2 matching over 8 bases. V shed 5 bases, J shed 5 bases, and the junction held 14 bases outside the gene matches. Germline CDR1 is LNHDA and CDR2 is SQIVND (reference sequence). This CDR3 region has 16 residues. DNA of the CDR3: TGTGCCAGTAGTCCCGGGACTAGTACCTTCCCCGACGAGCAGTACTTC. Amino acids: CASSPGTSTFPDEQYF.

This rearrangement joins TRBV5-1 to TRBJ2-1; possibly TRBD2 for D (6 bases). The ends were cut back, 8 bases at V and 2 bases at J, with 17 bases in the middle. Germline CDR1 SGHRS, CDR2 YFSETQ. This CDR3 has 15 residues. CDR3 residues: CASCREFAAYNEQFF. The CDR3, as DNA: TGCGCCAGTTGTCGGGAGTTCGCCGCCTACAATGAGCAGTTCTTC.

V and J are TRBV7-8 and TRBJ1-1; 10 bases are a match to TRBD1. The CDR3 is 16 residues long. V shed 4 bases and J 4 bases; nucleotides not matched to a gene: 9. CDR1 is SGHVS, CDR2 FQNEAQ, per germline. CDR3 sequence (DNA): TGTGCCAGCAGCTCGAAGACAGGGGGCGTGGGCACTGAAGCTTTCTTT. It yields the protein CASSSKTGGVGTEAFF.

The chain recombines TRBV27 with TRBJ2-1, with 12 bases identical to TRBD2. CDR1 and CDR2 (germline): MNHEY, SMNVEV (reference sequence). Trimming cost V 4 bases and J 10 bases; bases outside gene matches: 5. This CDR3 comprises 14 residues. CDR3 nucleotides: TGTGCCAGCAGTTCTCGACTAGCGGGAGACGAGCAGTTCTTC. Protein product: CASSSRLAGDEQFF.

This clone has just one count. V usage is TRBV5-1 and J usage is TRBJ2-5; 10 bases align to TRBD2. Trimming took 4 bases from V and 3 from J; bases not matched to a gene: 6. The germline CDR1 and CDR2 sequences are SGHRS and YFSETQ. The CDR3 sequence is 15 residues long. CDR3 DNA: TGCGCCAGCAGCCGGGGGCTAGCGGGAGAAGAGACCCAGTACTTC. Encoded protein: CASSRGLAGEETQYF.

This chain joins TRBV9 and TRBJ2-3, with D perhaps matching TRBD1 (6 bases). There are 14 residues in the CDR3. V lost 4 bases and J 1 base, leaving 10 bases between the germline ends. Germline V gene sequence: CDR1 SGDLS, CDR2 YYNGEE. The CDR3 spells CASSRRQGTDTQYF. CDR3 coding DNA: TGTGCCAGCAGCCGGCGACAGGGCACAGATACGCAGTATTTT.

This clone was picked up a small number of times. V and J are TRBV5-1 and TRBJ1-6; possible D gene TRBD1, 6 bases. Germline assignment: CDR1 SGHRS and CDR2 YFSETQ. The CDR3 is 14 amino acids. Trimming shortened V by 4 bases and J by 13 bases, and 18 bases separated the two germline ends. The chain's CDR3 is CASSLGGPLGPLHF. Written as DNA, the CDR3 is TGCGCCAGCAGCCTAGGGGGACCCTTGGGTCCCCTCCACTTT.

The rearrangement joins TRBV5-1 to TRBJ2-1; a weak D match, TRBD2 (5 bases). Trimming removed 0 bases from V and 10 bases from J, with 17 bases in between. This CDR3 contains 15 residues. In germline, CDR1 is SGHRS, CDR2 YFSETQ. The CDR3 here is CASSLELTGFREQFF. The CDR3 DNA reads TGCGCCAGCAGCTTGGAATTGACGGGATTCCGGGAGCAGTTCTTC.